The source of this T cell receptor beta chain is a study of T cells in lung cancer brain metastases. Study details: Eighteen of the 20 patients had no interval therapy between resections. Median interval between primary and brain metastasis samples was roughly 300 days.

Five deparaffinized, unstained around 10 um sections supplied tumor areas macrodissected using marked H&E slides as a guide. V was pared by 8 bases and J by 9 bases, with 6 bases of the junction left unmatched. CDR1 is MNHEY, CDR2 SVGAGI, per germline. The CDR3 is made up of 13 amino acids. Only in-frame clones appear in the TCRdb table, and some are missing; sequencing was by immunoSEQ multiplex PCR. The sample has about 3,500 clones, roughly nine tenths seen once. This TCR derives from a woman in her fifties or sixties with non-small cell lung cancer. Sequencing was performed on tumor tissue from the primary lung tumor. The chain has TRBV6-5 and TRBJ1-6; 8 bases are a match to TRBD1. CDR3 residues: CASGGQGSSPLHF. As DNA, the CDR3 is TGTGCCAGCGGAGGACAGGGATCTTCACCCCTCCACTTT.